A single sample is the source of the 15 T cell receptor beta chains below, sequenced in a study of blood T cell repertoires in COVID-19. Profiled with immunoSEQ multiplex PCR; TCRdb holds only in-frame clones, not every one. The sample has roughly 150,000 clones; 82% are singletons. The source material was PBMCs or T cells enriched from blood (not recorded which). The receptors shown here come from a man aged 55-75 years who had recovered from COVID-19.

This clone came up once. The genes are TRBV30 and TRBJ1-6, with 7 bases lining up with TRBD1. CDR3 length: 14 residues. The J segment lost 7 bases and the V segment lost 1 base, leaving 4 bases of the junction unmatched. CDR1 is GTSNPN and CDR2 is SVGIG in the germline V gene (reference sequence). CDR3 bases: TGTGCCTGGAGTGAACAGGGGTTGAATTCACCCCTCCACTTT. It translates to CAWSEQGLNSPLHF.

The chain has TRBV5-6 and TRBJ2-2; 11 bases line up with TRBD2. Germline V gene sequence: CDR1 SGHDT, CDR2 YYEEEE. This CDR3 is 16 amino acids long. Trimming removed 0 bases from V and 5 bases from J; junction bases left unmatched: 3. This CDR3 is CASSLGLAGTTGELFF. The CDR3 nucleotides are TGTGCCAGCAGCTTGGGACTAGCGGGGACAACCGGGGAGCTGTTTTTT.

The chain couples TRBV5-6 to TRBJ1-2; perhaps TRBD1 as D (6 bases). The CDR3 spans 13 residues. CDR1 SGHDT and CDR2 YYEEEE come from the germline V gene. V lost 5 bases and J lost 4, with 12 bases in between. The CDR3 coding sequence is TGTGCCAGCAGGGCAGGGGTCGGCTATGGCTACACCTTC. Amino acid sequence: CASRAGVGYGYTF.

The chain joins TRBV10-3 to TRBJ2-7; 8 nucleotides agree with TRBD1. J gave up 3 bases and V 4 bases, and 5 bases lay outside the gene matches. This CDR3 has 14 residues. Germline V gene lookup returns CDR1 ENHRY and CDR2 SYGVKD. CDR3 region: CAISAIDRGYEQYF. The CDR3 region has the DNA TGTGCCATCAGTGCGATAGACAGGGGCTACGAGCAGTACTTC.

The chain uses TRBV2 and TRBJ1-2, with 7 nucleotides matching TRBD1. This CDR3 has 14 residues. CDR1 and CDR2 (germline): SNHLY, FYNNEI. The V segment lost 4 bases and the J segment 7 bases; nucleotides outside the gene matches: 9. Written as DNA, the CDR3 is TGTGCCAGCAGTGGTCCCGACAGGGCCAGTGGCTACACCTTC. Amino acid sequence: CASSGPDRASGYTF.

This clone was counted only a few times. The chain is built from TRBV19 and TRBJ2-7; D perhaps matches TRBD2 (5 bases). Trimming pared 2 bases from V and 6 bases from J, leaving 8 bases between. CDR3 length: 12 residues. CDR1 is LNHDA and CDR2 is SQIVND in the germline V gene (reference sequence). This CDR3 is CASSIISGEQYF. The CDR3 DNA is TGTGCCAGTAGTATAATCAGCGGCGAGCAGTACTTC.

The chain uses TRBV28 and TRBJ2-3, with D perhaps matching TRBD2 (5 bases). Germline loops: CDR1 MDHEN, CDR2 SYDVKM. This CDR3 spans 15 amino acids. V was cut by 3 bases and J by 2 bases, with 12 bases left in between. The CDR3 nucleotides read TGTGCCAGCAGTTTTTTCGACGGACTCACAGATACGCAGTATTTT. Protein: CASSFFDGLTDTQYF.

The rearrangement uses TRBV9 and TRBJ2-2; D perhaps matches TRBD2 (6 bases). Germline loops: CDR1 SGDLS, CDR2 YYNGEE. Deletions cut 4 bases from V and 3 bases from J, with 10 bases between. This CDR3 contains 14 residues. CDR3 protein: CASSRGIDTGELFF. Written as DNA, the CDR3 is TGTGCCAGCAGCCGGGGGATAGACACCGGGGAGCTGTTTTTT.

V and J are TRBV7-2 and TRBJ2-3; 8 nucleotides align to TRBD1. The trim removed 7 bases at V and 3 bases at J, leaving 3 bases unmatched. Germline-derived CDR1 and CDR2 are SGHTA and FQGNSA. The CDR3 has 13 amino acids. The CDR3 DNA follows: TGTGCCAGCACTACAGGGGGTACAGATACGCAGTATTTT. Its protein is CASTTGGTDTQYF.

J is TRBJ1-2 and V is TRBV5-6; D is perhaps TRBD1 (5 bases). The CDR3 is 18 residues long. CDR1 and CDR2 from the germline V gene are SGHDT and YYEEEE. The ends were cut back, 3 bases at V and 8 bases at J, with 29 bases in the middle. The CDR3 DNA reads as TGTGCCAGCAGCTCCGGATCGGGCGGGGCAGTTCGGAGTCGGGGCTACACCTTC. It is translated as CASSSGSGGAVRSRGYTF.

The chain has TRBV19 and TRBJ2-7; D uncertain. The V and J ends lost 5 bases and 1 base respectively, with 12 bases between them. The germline V gene has CDR1 LNHDA and CDR2 SQIVND (reference sequence). The CDR3 covers 14 residues. The CDR3 loop is CASSVGGSSYEQYF. DNA for the CDR3: TGTGCCAGTAGTGTAGGCGGCTCTTCCTACGAGCAGTACTTC.

The chain has TRBV27 and TRBJ2-1; 10 bases are shared with TRBD2. The CDR3 length is 18 residues. Germline loops: CDR1 MNHEY, CDR2 SMNVEV (reference sequence). Trimming took 0 bases from V and 3 from J; bases not matched to a gene: 8. CDR3 nucleotides: TGTGCCAGCAGTTTATCGCGGAGCGGGAGGGCCCTCTACAATGAGCAGTTCTTC. Residues: CASSLSRSGRALYNEQFF.

The chain combines TRBV19 with TRBJ1-3; D is ambiguous. Looked up from germline, CDR1 is LNHDA and CDR2 is SQIVND (reference sequence). V lost 3 bases and J lost 0, with 9 bases in between. The CDR3 has 15 residues. CDR3 protein: CASSIASLSGNTIYF. In DNA, the CDR3 is TGTGCCAGTAGTATCGCCAGTCTCTCTGGAAACACCATATATTTT.

The chain has TRBV27 and TRBJ1-2; 8 bases map to TRBD1. Germline V lookup: CDR1 MNHEY, CDR2 SMNVEV (reference sequence). The CDR3 consists of 15 residues. Losses at the gene ends were 5 bases for V and 3 bases for J; bases not matched to a gene: 8. The CDR3 region has the DNA TGTGCCAGCAGTCCCTTGACAGGGGTGGACTATGGCTACACCTTC. Translating it yields CASSPLTGVDYGYTF.

The gene calls are TRBV19 and TRBJ2-1; D possibly corresponds to TRBD2 (5 bases). Looked up from germline, CDR1 is LNHDA and CDR2 is SQIVND (reference sequence). This CDR3 spans 17 amino acids. Trimming stripped 0 bases from V and 0 bases from J, with 12 bases between. The CDR3 nucleotides read TGTGCCAGTAGTATAGATATGAGCGGAAGCTCCTACAATGAGCAGTTCTTC. This encodes CASSIDMSGSSYNEQFF.